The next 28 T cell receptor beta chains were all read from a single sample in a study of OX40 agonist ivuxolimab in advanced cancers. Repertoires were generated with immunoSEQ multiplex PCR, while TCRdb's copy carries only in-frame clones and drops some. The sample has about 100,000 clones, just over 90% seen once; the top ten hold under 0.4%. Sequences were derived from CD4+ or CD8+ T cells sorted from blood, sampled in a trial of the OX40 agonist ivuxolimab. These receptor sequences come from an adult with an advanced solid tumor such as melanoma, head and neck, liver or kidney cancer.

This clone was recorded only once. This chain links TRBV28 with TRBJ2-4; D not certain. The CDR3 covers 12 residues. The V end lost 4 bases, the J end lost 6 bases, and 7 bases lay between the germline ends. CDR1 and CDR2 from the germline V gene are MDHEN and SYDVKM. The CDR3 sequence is CASSSPTNIQYF. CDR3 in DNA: TGTGCCAGCAGTTCCCCGACAAACATTCAGTACTTC.

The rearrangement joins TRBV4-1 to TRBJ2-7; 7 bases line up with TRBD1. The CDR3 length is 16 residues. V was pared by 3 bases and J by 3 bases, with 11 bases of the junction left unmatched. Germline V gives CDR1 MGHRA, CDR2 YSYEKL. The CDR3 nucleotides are TGCGCCAGCAGCCAGGGCCCGGGACAGTCAAACTACGAGCAGTACTTC. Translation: CASSQGPGQSNYEQYF.

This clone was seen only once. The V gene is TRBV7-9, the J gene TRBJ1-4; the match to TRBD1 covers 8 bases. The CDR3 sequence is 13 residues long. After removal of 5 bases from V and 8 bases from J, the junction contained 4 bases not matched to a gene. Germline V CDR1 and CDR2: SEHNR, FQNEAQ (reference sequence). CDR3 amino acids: CASSLGQGEKLFF. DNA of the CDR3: TGTGCCAGCAGCCTAGGACAGGGAGAAAAACTGTTTTTT.

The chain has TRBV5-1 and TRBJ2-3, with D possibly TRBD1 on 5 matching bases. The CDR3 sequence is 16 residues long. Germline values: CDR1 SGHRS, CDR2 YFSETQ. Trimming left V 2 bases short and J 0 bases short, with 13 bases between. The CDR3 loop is CASSFGAATSTDTQYF. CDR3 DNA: TGCGCCAGCAGCTTTGGGGCAGCAACTAGCACAGATACGCAGTATTTT.

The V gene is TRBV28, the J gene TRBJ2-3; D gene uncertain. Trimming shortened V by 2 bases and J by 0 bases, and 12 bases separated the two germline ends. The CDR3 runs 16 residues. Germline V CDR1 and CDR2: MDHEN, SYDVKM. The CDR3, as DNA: TGTGCCAGCAGTTTAAATTCCGCTTTTAGCACAGATACGCAGTATTTT. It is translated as CASSLNSAFSTDTQYF.

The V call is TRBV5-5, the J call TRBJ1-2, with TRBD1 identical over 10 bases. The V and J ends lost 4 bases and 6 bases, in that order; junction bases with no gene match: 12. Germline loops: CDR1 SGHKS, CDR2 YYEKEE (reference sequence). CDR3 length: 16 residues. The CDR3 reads CASSVTDRGRRDGYTF. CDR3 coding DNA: TGTGCCAGCAGCGTAACCGACAGGGGGCGGCGTGATGGCTACACCTTC.

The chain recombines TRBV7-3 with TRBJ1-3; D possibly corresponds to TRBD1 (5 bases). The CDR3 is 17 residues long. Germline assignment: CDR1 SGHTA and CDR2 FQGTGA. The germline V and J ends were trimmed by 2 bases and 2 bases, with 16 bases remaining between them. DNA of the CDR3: TGTGCCAGCAGCTTAGGCCCCAGGGACTCACCTGGAAACACCATATATTTT. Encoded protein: CASSLGPRDSPGNTIYF. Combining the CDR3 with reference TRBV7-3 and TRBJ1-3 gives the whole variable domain GAGVSQTPSNKVTEKGKYVELRCDPISGHTALYWYRQSLGQGPEFLIYFQGTGAADDSGLPNDRFFAVRPEGSVSTLKIQRTERGDSAVYLCASSLGPRDSPGNTIYFGEGSWLTVV.

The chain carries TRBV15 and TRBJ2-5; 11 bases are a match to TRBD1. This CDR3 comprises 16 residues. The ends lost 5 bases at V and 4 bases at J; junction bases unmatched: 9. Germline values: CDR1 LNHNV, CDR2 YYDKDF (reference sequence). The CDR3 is CATSAGTDRGPETQYF. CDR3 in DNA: TGTGCCACCAGCGCCGGAACGGACAGGGGGCCAGAGACCCAGTACTTC.

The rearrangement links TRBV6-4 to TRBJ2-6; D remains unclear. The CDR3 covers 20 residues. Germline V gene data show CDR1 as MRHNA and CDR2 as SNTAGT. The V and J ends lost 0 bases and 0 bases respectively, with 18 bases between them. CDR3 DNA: TGTGCCAGCAGTGACTCGAGTCTGGGGTCCCCTTTCTCTGGGGCCAACGTCCTGACTTTC. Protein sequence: CASSDSSLGSPFSGANVLTF.

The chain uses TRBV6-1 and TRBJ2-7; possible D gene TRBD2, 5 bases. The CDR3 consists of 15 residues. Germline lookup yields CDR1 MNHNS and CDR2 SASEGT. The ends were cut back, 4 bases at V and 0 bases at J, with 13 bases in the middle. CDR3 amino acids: CASSGREFSSYEQYF. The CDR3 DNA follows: TGTGCCAGCAGTGGCCGGGAATTTAGCTCCTACGAGCAGTACTTC.

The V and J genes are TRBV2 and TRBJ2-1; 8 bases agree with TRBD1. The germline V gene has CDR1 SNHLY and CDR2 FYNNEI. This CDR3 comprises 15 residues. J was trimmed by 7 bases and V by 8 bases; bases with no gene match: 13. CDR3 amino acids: CASSEAAGGRNEQFF. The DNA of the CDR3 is TGTGCCAGCTCGGAGGCGGCAGGGGGCCGTAATGAGCAGTTCTTC.

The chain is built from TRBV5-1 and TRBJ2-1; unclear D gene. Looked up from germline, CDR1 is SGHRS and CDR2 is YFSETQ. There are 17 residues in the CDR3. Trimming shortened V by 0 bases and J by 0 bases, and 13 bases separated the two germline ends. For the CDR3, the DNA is TGCGCCAGCAGCTTGGCGATGGCGTCGAGCTCCTACAATGAGCAGTTCTTC. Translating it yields CASSLAMASSSYNEQFF. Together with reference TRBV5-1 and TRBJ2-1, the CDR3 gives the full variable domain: KAGVTQTPRYLIKTRGQQVTLSCSPISGHRSVSWYQQTPGQGLQFLFEYFSETQRNKGNFPGRFSGRQFSNSRSEMNVSTLELGDSALYLCASSLAMASSSYNEQFFGPGTRLTVL.

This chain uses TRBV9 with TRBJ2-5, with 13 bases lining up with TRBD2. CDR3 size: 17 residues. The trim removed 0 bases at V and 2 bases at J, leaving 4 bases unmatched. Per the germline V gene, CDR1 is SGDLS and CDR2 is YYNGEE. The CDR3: CASSVGLAGGGQETQYF. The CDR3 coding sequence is TGTGCCAGCAGCGTAGGACTAGCGGGAGGTGGGCAAGAGACCCAGTACTTC.

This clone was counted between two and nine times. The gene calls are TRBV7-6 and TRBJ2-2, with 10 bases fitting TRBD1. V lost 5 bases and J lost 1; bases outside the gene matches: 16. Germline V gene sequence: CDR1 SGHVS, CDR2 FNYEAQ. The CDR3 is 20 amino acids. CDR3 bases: TGTGCCAGCAGCGAGAATCCCCTTGTGACAGGGGGCTGGAACACCGGGGAGCTGTTTTTT. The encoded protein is CASSENPLVTGGWNTGELFF.

CDR3 residues: CASSSPGDYGQPQHF. In DNA, the CDR3 is TGTGCCAGCAGCTCACCCGGGGATTACGGGCAGCCCCAGCATTTT. This chain uses TRBV11-3 with TRBJ1-5; no clear D gene. The V gene lost 4 bases and the J gene lost 7 bases, with 17 bases spanning the gap. The CDR3 loop spans 15 amino acids. CDR1 and CDR2 (germline): SGHNT, YENEEA.

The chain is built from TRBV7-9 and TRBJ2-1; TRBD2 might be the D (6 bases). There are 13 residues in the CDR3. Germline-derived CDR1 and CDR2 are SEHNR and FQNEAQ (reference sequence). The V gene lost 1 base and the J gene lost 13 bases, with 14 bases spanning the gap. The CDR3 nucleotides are TGTGCCAGCAGCTTAGGTAGCGGCTCGGGCCAGTTCTTC. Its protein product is CASSLGSGSGQFF.

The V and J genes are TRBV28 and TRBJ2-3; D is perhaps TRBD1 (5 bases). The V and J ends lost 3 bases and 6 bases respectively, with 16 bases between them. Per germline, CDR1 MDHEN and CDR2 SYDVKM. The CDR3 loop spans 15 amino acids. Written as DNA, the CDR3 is TGTGCCAGCAGTTTCCCGACAGTTACTTTGGATACGCAGTATTTT. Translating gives CASSFPTVTLDTQYF.

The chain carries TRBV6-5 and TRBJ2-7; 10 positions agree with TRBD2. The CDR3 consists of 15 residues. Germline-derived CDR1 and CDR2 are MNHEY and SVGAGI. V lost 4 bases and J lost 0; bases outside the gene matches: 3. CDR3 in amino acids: CASSSLAGVSYEQYF. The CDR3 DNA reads TGTGCCAGCAGTTCTCTAGCGGGGGTCTCCTACGAGCAGTACTTC.

The CDR3 sequence: CASSFGTVYEQYF. The CDR3 nucleotides read TGTGCCAGCAGTTTTGGGACAGTCTACGAGCAGTACTTC. This chain uses TRBV27 with TRBJ2-7; TRBD1 matches 7 bases. CDR1 is MNHEY, CDR2 SMNVEV, per germline (reference sequence). J was trimmed by 3 bases and V by 3 bases; bases with no gene match: 2. The CDR3 covers 13 residues.

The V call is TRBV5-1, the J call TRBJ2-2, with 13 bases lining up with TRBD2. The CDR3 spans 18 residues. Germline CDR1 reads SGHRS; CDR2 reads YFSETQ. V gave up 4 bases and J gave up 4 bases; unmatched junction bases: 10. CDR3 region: CASSGGGLAGSGTGELFF. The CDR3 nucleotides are TGCGCCAGCAGCGGTGGGGGACTAGCGGGATCAGGCACCGGGGAGCTGTTTTTT.

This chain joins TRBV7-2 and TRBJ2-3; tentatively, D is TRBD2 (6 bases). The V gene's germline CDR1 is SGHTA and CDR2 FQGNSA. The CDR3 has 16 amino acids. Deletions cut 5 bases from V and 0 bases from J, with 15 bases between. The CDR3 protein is CASSRPGLPSTDTQYF. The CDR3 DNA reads TGTGCCAGCAGCCGCCCGGGACTTCCTAGCACAGATACGCAGTATTTT.

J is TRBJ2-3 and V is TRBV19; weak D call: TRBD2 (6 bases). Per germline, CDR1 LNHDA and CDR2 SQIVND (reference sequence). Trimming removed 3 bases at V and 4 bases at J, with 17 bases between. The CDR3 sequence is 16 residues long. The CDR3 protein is CASSILSGSGPDTQYF. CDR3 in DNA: TGTGCCAGTAGTATTTTATCCGGGAGTGGTCCAGATACGCAGTATTTT.

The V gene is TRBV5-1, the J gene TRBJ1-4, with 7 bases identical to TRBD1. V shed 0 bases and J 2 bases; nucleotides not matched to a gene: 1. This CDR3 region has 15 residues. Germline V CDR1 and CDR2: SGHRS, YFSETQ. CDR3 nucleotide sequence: TGCGCCAGCAGCTTGGAAGGGGGCACTAATGAAAAACTGTTTTTT. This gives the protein CASSLEGGTNEKLFF. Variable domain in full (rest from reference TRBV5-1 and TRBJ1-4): KAGVTQTPRYLIKTRGQQVTLSCSPISGHRSVSWYQQTPGQGLQFLFEYFSETQRNKGNFPGRFSGRQFSNSRSEMNVSTLELGDSALYLCASSLEGGTNEKLFFGSGTQLSVL.

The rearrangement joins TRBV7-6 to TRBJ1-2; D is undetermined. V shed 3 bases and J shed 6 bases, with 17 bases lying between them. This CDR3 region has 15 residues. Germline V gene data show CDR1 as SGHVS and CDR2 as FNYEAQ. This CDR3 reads CASSFFPIRRDGYTF. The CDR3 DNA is TGTGCCAGCAGCTTCTTCCCCATCCGACGGGATGGCTACACCTTC.

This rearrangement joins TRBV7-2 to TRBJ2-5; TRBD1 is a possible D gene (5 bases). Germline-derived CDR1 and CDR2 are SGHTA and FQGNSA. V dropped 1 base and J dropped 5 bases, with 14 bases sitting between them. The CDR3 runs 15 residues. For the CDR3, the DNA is TGTGCCAGCAGCTTAGGGGGCGGTGCTTGGGAGACCCAGTACTTC. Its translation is CASSLGGGAWETQYF. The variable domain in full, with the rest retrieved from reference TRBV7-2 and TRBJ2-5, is GAGVSQSPSNKVTEKGKDVELRCDPISGHTALYWYRQSLGQGLEFLIYFQGNSAPDKSGLPSDRFSAERTGGSVSTLTIQRTQQEDSAVYLCASSLGGGAWETQYFGPGTRLLVL.

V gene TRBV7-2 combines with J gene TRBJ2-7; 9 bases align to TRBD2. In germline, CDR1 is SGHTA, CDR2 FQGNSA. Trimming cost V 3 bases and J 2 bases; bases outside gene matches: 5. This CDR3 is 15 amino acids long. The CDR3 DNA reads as TGTGCCAGCAGCTTCGAACTAGCGGGCGCCTACGAGCAGTACTTC. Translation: CASSFELAGAYEQYF.

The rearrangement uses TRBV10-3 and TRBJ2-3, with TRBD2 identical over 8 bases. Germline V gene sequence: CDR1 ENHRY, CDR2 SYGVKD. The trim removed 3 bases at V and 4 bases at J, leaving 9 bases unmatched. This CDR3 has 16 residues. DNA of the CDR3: TGTGCCATCAGTGAATACACTAGCGGCGGTGCAGATACGCAGTATTTT. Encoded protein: CAISEYTSGGADTQYF.

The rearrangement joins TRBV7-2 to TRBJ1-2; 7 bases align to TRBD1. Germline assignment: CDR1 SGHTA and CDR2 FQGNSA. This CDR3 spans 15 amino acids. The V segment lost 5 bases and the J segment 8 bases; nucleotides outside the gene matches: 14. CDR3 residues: CASSILRDSNVGYTF. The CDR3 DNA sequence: TGTGCCAGCAGCATTCTCAGGGACAGTAATGTCGGCTACACCTTC.